The 8 T cell receptor beta chains presented below share a single source sample, sequenced in a study of blood T cell repertoires in COVID-19. This table comes from immunoSEQ multiplex PCR, and its TCRdb copy is limited to in-frame clones, with some not included. The table has fewer than 350,000 clones, around 87% seen once; the top ten hold around 2.1%. The material sequenced was peripheral blood. The source of these receptors is a young woman who had recovered from COVID-19.

About this clone itself: One end of the junction does not line up with germline, which may come from a read error. The chain links TRBV19 to TRBJ1-2, with TRBD1 identical over 7 bases. Looked up from germline, CDR1 is LNHDA and CDR2 is SQIVND (reference sequence). The CDR3 spans 14 residues. The CDR3 is CASRTPGTAIGGAF. The CDR3 DNA reads as TGTGCCAGTAGGACGCCTGGGACAGCGATCGGGGGCGCCTTC.

The J gene is TRBJ2-3, the V gene TRBV5-4; 14 nucleotides align to TRBD2. V was clipped by 4 bases and J by 0 bases; unmatched bases: 4. Germline CDR1 and CDR2: SGHNT and YYREEE (reference sequence). This CDR3 spans 17 amino acids. CDR3 in amino acids: CASSPTSGGGSTDTQYF. In DNA, the CDR3 is TGTGCCAGCAGCCCGACTAGCGGGGGGGGTAGCACAGATACGCAGTATTTT.

The chain carries TRBV27 and TRBJ1-1; tentative D call: TRBD1 (5 bases). In germline, CDR1 is MNHEY, CDR2 SMNVEV (reference sequence). The CDR3 consists of 14 residues. Trimming removed 2 bases at V and 4 bases at J, with 11 bases between. CDR3 bases: TGTGCCAGCAGTTTAGCAGGGTTGGGCACTGAAGCTTTCTTT. Residues: CASSLAGLGTEAFF.

The CDR3 DNA reads as TGTGCCATCACGACCGGGAATCGACAGGGGATACAGCCCCAGCATTTT. Its protein is CAITTGNRQGIQPQHF. The rearrangement joins TRBV28 to TRBJ1-5; 8 nucleotides match TRBD1. After removal of 10 bases from V and 7 bases from J, the junction contained 18 bases not matched to a gene. Germline lookup yields CDR1 MDHEN and CDR2 SYDVKM. The CDR3 totals 16 residues.

This chain connects TRBV4-3 to TRBJ2-5; D is perhaps TRBD1 (6 bases). V shed 0 bases and J shed 6 bases, with 11 bases lying between them. Germline values: CDR1 LGHNA, CDR2 YSLEER. This CDR3 has 14 residues. The CDR3 spells CASSQDIRGKTQYF. The CDR3 DNA is TGCGCCAGCAGCCAAGATATAAGGGGGAAGACCCAGTACTTC.

This chain uses TRBV3-1 (or the pseudogene TRBV3-2) with TRBJ1-2; D might be TRBD1 (6 bases). The germline CDR1 and CDR2 sequences are LGHDT and YNNKEL (reference sequence). The V gene lost 1 base and the J gene lost 8 bases, with 14 bases spanning the gap. CDR3 length: 14 amino acids. CDR3: CASSQGTASRGYTF. CDR3 in DNA: TGTGCCAGCAGCCAAGGGACAGCCAGCCGCGGCTACACCTTC.

This sequence joins TRBV2 and TRBJ1-6; no firm D call. The CDR3 has 11 amino acids. Between the trimmed V and J ends, which lost 11 bases and 10 bases, there was a span of 12 bases. Germline V gives CDR1 SNHLY, CDR2 FYNNEI. The CDR3 loop reads CACTVHSPLHF. CDR3 sequence (DNA): TGTGCCTGCACGGTTCACTCACCCCTCCACTTT.

This clone was found a few times. The chain has TRBV2 and TRBJ1-5; 7 nucleotides agree with TRBD1. The germline V gene encodes CDR1 SNHLY and CDR2 FYNNEI. Trimming took 4 bases from V and 5 from J; bases not matched to a gene: 5. The CDR3 runs 14 residues. DNA for the CDR3: TGTGCCAGCAGTGGGGGACAGAGCTATCAGCCCCAGCATTTT. Protein: CASSGGQSYQPQHF.